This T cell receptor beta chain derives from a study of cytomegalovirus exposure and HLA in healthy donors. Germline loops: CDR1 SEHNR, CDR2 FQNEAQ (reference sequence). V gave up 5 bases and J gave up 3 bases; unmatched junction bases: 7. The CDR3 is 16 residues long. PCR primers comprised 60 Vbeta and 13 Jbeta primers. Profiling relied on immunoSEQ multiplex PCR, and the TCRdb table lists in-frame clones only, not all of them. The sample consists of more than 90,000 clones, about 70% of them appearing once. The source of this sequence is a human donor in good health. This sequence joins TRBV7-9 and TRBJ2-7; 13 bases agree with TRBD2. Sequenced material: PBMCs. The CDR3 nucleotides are TGTGCCAGCAGCCCGGGGACTAGCGGGACCAGCTACGAGCAGTACTTC. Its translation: CASSPGTSGTSYEQYF. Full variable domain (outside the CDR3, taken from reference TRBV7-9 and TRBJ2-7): DTGVSQNPRHKITKRGQNVTFRCDPISEHNRLYWYRQTLGQGPEFLTYFQNEAQLEKSRLLSDRFSAERPKGSFSTLEIQRTEQGDSAMYLCASSPGTSGTSYEQYFGPGTRLTVT.